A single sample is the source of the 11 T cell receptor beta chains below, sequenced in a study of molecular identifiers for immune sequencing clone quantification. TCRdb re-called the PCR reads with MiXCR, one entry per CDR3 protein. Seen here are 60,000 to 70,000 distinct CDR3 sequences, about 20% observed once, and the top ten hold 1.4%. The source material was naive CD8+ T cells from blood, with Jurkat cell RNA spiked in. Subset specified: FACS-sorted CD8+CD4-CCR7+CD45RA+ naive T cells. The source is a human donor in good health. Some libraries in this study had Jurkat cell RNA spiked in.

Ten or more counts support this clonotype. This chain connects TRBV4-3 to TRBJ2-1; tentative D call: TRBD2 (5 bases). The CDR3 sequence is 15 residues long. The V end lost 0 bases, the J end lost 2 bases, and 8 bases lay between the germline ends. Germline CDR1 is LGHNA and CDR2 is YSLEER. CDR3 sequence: CASSQDPGTYNEQFF. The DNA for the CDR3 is TGCGCCAGCAGCCAAGATCCGGGGACCTACAATGAGCAGTTCTTC.

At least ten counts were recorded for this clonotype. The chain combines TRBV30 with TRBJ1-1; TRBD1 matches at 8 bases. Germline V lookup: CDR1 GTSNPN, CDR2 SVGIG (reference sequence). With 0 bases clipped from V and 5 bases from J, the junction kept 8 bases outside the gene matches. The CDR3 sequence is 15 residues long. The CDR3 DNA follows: TGTGCCTGGAGTGTACATTGGACAGGGTCGACTGAAGCTTTCTTT. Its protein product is CAWSVHWTGSTEAFF. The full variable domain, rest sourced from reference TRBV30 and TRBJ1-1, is SQTIHQWPATLVQPVGSPLSLECTVEGTSNPNLYWYRQAAGRGLQLLFYSVGIGQISSEVPQNLSASRPQDRQFILSSKKLLLSDSGFYLCAWSVHWTGSTEAFFGQGTRLTVV.

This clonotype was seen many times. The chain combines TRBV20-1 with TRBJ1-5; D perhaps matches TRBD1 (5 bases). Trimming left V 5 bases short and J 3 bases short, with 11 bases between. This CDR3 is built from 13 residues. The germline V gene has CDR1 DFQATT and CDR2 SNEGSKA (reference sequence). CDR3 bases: TGCAGTGCTTATGACAGACTCAATCAGCCCCAGCATTTT. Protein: CSAYDRLNQPQHF.

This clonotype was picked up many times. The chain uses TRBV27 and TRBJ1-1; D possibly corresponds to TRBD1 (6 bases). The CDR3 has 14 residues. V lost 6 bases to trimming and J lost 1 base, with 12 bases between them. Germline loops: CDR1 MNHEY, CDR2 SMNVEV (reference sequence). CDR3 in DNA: TGTGCCAGCAGGGACGGACAGCAGAACACTGAAGCTTTCTTT. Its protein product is CASRDGQQNTEAFF.

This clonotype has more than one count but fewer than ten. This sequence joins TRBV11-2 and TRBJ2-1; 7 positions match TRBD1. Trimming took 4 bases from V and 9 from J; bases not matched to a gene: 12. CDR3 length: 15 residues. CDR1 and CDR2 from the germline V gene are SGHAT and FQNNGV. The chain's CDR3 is CASSSRQGPHSEQFF. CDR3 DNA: TGTGCCAGCAGCTCCCGACAGGGTCCGCACAGTGAGCAGTTCTTC.

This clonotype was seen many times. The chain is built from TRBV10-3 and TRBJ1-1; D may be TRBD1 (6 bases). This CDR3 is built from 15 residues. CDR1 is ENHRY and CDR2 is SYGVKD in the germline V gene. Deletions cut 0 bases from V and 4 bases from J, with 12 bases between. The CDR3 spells CAISESGARGTEAFF. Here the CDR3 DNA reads TGTGCCATCAGTGAGTCGGGGGCGCGGGGCACTGAAGCTTTCTTT.

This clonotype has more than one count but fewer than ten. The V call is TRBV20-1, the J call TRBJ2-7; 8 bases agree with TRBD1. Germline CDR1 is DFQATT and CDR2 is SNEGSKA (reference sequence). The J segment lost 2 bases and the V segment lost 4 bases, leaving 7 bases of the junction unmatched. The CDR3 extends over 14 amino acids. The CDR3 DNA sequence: TGCAGTGCTAAAAACCGGGACAGGACCTACGAGCAGTACTTC. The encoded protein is CSAKNRDRTYEQYF.

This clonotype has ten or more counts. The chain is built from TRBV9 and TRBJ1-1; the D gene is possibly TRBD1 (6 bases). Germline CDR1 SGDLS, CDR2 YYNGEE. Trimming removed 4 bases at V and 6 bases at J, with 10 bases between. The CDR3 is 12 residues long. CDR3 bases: TGTGCCAGCAGCTCCGGGACACCTGAAGCTTTCTTT. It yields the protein CASSSGTPEAFF.

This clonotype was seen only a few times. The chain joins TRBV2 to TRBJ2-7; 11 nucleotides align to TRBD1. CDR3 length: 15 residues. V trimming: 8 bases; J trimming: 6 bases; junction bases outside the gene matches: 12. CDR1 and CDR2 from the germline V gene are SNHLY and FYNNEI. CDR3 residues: CASGTPGTGGREQYF. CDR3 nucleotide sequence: TGTGCCAGCGGAACCCCCGGGACAGGGGGGCGCGAGCAGTACTTC.

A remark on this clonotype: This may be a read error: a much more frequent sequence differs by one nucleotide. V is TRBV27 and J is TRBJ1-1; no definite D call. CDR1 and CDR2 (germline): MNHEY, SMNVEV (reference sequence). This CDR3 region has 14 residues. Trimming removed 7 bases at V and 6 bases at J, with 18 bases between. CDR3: CASTQPGFGAEAFF. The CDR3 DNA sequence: TGTGCCAGCACCCAGCCGGGATTTGGGGCTGAAGCTTTCTTT.

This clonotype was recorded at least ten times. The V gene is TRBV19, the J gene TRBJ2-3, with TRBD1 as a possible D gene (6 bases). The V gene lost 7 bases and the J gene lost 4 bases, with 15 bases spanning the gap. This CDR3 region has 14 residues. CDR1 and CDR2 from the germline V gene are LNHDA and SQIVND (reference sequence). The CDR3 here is CASNPGAGADTQYF. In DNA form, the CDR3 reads TGTGCCAGTAACCCCGGCGCAGGGGCAGATACGCAGTATTTT.